This T cell receptor (beta chain) was observed in a study of cytotoxic CD8 clonotypes in ibrutinib-treated CLL. Across the study: An average of 255,043 productive templates and tens of thousands of productive rearrangements was obtained per sample.

Here immunoSEQ multiplex PCR was the method, and the copy in TCRdb shows in-frame clones only, minus some. The sample carries around 160,000 clones, around 84% recorded once. Trimming pared 6 bases from V and 2 bases from J, leaving 12 bases between. The CDR3 length is 14 residues. The V gene's germline CDR1 is LNHDA and CDR2 SQIVND (reference sequence). This clone was found once. The sample was PBMCs, taken after 12 months of ibrutinib treatment. The TCR comes from a human donor with chronic lymphocytic leukemia. This chain links TRBV19 with TRBJ2-3; D is uncertain. Here the CDR3 reads CASSDMGPTDTQYF. The CDR3 bases are TGTGCCAGTAGCGACATGGGCCCCACAGATACGCAGTATTTT.